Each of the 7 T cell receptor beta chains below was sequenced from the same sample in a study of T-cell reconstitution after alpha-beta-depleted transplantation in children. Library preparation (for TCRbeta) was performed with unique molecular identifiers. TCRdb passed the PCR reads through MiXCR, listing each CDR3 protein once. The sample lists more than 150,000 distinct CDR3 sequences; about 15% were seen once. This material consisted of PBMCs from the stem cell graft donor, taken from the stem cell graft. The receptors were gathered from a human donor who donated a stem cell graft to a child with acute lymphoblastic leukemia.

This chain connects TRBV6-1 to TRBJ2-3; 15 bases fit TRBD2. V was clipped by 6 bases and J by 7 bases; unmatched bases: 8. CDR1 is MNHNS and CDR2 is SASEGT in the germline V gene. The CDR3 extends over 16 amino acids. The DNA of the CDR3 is TGTGCCAGCAGAACGGGGGGGACTAGCGGGAGGAATACGCAGTATTTT. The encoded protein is CASRTGGTSGRNTQYF.

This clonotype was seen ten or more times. CDR3 nucleotide sequence: TGTGCCAGCTGGGGGGAGCCCGCGGGAGGGGAAACCGGGGAGCTGTTTTTT. The encoded protein is CASWGEPAGGETGELFF. This sequence joins TRBV28 and TRBJ2-2; 9 bases match TRBD2. V lost 8 bases to trimming and J lost 5 bases; unmatched junction nucleotides: 15. This CDR3 has 17 residues. Germline V lookup: CDR1 MDHEN, CDR2 SYDVKM. Based on the CDR3 plus reference TRBV28 and TRBJ2-2, the full variable domain is DVKVTQSSRYLVKRTGEKVFLECVQDMDHENMFWYRQDPGLGLRLIYFSYDVKMKEKGDIPEGYSVSREKKERFSLILESASTNQTSMYLCASWGEPAGGETGELFFGEGSRLTVL.

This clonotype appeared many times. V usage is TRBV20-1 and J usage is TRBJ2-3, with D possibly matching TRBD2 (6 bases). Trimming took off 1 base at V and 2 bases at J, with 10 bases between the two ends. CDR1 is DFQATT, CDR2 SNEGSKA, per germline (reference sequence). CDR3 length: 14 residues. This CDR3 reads CSARGPSVTDTQYF. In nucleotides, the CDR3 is TGCAGTGCTAGAGGACCTAGCGTCACAGATACGCAGTATTTT.

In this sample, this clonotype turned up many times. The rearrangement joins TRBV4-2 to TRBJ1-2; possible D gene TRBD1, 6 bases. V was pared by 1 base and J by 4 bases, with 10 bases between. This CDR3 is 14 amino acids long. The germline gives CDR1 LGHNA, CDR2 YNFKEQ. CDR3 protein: CASSQAGTTYGYTF. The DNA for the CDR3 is TGTGCCAGCAGCCAAGCCGGGACAACCTATGGCTACACCTTC.

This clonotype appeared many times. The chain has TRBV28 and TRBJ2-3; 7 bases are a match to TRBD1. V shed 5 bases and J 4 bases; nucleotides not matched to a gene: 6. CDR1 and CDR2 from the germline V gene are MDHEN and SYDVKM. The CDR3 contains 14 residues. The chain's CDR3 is CASSRDSVSDTQYF. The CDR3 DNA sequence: TGTGCCAGCAGTCGGGACAGTGTATCAGATACGCAGTATTTT.

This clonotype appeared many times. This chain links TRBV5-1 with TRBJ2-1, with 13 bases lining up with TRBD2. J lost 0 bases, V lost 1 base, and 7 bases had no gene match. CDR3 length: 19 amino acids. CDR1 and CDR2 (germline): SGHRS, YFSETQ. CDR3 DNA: TGCGCCAGCAGCTTGCTGTTACTAGCGGGAGGGACCTCCTACAATGAGCAGTTCTTC. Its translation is CASSLLLLAGGTSYNEQFF.

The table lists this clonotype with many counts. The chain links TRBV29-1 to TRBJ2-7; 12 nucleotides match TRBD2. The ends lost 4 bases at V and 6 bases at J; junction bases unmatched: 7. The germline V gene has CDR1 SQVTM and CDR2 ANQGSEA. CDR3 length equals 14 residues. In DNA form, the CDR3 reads TGCAGCGTTGGACTAGCGGGAGAGGCCGGCGAGCAGTACTTC. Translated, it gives CSVGLAGEAGEQYF.